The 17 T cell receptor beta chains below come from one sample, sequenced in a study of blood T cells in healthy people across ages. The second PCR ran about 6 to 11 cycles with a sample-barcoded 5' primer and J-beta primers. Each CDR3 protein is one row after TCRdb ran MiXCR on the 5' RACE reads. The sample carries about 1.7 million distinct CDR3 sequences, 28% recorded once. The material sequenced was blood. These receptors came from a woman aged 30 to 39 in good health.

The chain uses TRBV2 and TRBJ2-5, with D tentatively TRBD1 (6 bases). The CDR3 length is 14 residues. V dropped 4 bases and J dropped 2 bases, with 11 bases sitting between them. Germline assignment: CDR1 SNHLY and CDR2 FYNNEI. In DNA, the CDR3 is TGTGCCAGCAGTGGGGACAAATCACAAGAGACCCAGTACTTC. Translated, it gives CASSGDKSQETQYF.

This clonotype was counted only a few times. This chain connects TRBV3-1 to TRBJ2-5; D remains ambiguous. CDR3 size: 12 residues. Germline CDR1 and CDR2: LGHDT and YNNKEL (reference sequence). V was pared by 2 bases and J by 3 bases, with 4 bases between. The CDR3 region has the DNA TGTGCCAGCAGCCAATACAAAGAGACCCAGTACTTC. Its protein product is CASSQYKETQYF.

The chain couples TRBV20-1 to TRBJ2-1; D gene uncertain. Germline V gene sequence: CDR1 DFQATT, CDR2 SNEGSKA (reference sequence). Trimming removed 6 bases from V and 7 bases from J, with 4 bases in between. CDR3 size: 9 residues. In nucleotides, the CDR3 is TGCAGTGCCAGGAATGAGCAGTTCTTC. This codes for CSARNEQFF.

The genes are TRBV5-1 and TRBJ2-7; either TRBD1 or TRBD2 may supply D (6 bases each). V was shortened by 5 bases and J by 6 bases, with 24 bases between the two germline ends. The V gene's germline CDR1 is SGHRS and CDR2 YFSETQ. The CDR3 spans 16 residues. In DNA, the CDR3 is TGCGCCAGCAGTTTCGGGGGCGGGCGGACCTCGCTCGAGCAGTACTTC. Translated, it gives CASSFGGGRTSLEQYF.

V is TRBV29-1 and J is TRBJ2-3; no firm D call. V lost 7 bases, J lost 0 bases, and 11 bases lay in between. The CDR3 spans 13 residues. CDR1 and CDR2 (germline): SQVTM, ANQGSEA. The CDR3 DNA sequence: TGCAGCGCCGTACATACTAGCACAGATACGCAGTATTTT. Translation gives CSAVHTSTDTQYF.

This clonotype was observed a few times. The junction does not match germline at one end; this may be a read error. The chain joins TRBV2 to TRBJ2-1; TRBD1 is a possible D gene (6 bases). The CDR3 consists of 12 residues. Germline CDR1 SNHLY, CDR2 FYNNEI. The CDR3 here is CTSSQQGYRQFF. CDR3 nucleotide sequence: TGTACCAGCAGCCAACAGGGATATCGGCAGTTCTTC.

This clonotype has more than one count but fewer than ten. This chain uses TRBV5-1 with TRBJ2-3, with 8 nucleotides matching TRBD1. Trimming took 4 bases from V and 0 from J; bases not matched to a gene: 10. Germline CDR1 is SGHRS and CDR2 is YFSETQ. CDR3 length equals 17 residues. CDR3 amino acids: CASSVKLGQGSTDTQYF. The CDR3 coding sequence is TGCGCCAGCAGCGTGAAGCTAGGACAGGGTAGCACAGATACGCAGTATTTT.

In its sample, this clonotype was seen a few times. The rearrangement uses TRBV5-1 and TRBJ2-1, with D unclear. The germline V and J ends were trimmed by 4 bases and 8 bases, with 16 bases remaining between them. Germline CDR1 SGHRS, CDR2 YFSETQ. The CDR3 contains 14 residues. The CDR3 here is CASSGMGPQDEQFF. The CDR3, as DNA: TGCGCCAGCAGCGGAATGGGTCCTCAGGATGAGCAGTTCTTC.

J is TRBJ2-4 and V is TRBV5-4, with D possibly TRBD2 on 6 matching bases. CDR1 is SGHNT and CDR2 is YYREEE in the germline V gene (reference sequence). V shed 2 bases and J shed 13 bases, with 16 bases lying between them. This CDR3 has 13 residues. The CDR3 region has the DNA TGTGCCAGCAGCTTCGGAGGGCCCGAGGAGCAGTACTTC. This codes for CASSFGGPEEQYF.

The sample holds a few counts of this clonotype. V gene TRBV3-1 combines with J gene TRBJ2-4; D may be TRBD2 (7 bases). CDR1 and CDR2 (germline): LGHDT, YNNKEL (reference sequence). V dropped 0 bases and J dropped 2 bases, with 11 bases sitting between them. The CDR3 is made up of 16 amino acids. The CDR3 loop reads CASSQDWGGSKNIQYF. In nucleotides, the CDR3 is TGTGCCAGCAGCCAAGATTGGGGGGGCTCCAAAAACATTCAGTACTTC.

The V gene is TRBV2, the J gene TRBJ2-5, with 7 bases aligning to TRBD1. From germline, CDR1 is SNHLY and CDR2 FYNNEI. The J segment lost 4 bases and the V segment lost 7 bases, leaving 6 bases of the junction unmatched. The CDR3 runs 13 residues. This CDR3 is CASIRDRGETQYF. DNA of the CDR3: TGTGCCAGCATCCGGGACAGAGGAGAGACCCAGTACTTC.

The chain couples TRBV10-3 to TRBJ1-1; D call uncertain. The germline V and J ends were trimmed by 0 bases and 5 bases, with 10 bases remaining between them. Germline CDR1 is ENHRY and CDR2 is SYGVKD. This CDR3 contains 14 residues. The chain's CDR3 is CAISESGRDTEAFF. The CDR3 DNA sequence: TGTGCCATCAGTGAGTCTGGGAGGGATACTGAAGCTTTCTTT.

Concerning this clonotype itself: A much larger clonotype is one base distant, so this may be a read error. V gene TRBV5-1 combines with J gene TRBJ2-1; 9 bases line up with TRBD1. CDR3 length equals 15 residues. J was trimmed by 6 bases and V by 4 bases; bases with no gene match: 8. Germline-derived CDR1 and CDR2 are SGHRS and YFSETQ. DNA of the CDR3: TGCGCCAGCAGCCCGGGACAGGGTCAGGCCAATGAGCAGTTCTTC. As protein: CASSPGQGQANEQFF.

CDR3 DNA: TGTGCCAGCAGCTTCGGACAGGGGGCAAATTCACCCCTCCACTTT. Its protein is CASSFGQGANSPLHF. The chain links TRBV7-2 to TRBJ1-6, with 11 bases that match TRBD1. CDR1 and CDR2 (germline): SGHTA, FQGNSA. J lost 7 bases, V lost 3 bases, and 2 bases had no gene match. This CDR3 has 15 residues.

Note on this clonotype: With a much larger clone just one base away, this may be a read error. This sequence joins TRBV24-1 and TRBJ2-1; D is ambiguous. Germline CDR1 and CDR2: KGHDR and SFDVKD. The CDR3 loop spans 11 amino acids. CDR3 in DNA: TGTGTCACCAGTAACCTCAATGAGCAGTTCTTC. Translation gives CVTSNLNEQFF.

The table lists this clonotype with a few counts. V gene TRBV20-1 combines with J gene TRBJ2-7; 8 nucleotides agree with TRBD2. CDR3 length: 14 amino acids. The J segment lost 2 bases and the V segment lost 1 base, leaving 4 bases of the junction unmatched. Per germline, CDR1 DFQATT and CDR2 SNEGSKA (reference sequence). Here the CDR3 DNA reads TGCAGTGCTAGAGTAGCGGGGCGCACCTACGAGCAGTACTTC. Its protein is CSARVAGRTYEQYF.

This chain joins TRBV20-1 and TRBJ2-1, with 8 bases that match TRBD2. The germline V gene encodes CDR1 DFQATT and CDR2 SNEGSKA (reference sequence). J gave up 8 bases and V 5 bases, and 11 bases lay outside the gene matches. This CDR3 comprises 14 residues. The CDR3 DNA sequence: TGCAGTGCTCAGCACCGGGAGGGCCACGATGAGCAGTTCTTC. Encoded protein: CSAQHREGHDEQFF.